This T cell receptor beta chain was observed in a study of radiotherapy plus CTLA-4 blockade in lung cancer. The wider study: Disease control was present in 30% to 40% of patients, and objective responses in more than 15%. Study results and limitations: In blood, early T cell clone dynamics reportedly predicted response best, together with interferon-beta.

The method was immunoSEQ multiplex PCR; TCRdb's version includes in-frame clones alone and lacks a portion of them. The sample has over 100,000 clones; roughly 80% are singletons. The germline V gene has CDR1 SGHRS and CDR2 YFSETQ. CDR3 length: 15 residues. Between the trimmed V and J ends, which lost 1 base and 0 bases, there was a span of 11 bases. For this clone: Its antigen remains unidentified.

This sample comprised peripheral blood, obtained from a patient treated with radiotherapy plus ipilimumab. The clonotype was recovered from a human donor with non-small cell lung cancer that progressed on radiotherapy plus ipilimumab. Some clones in this sample may be carry-over from other donors' samples. V and J are TRBV5-1 and TRBJ2-7; possibly TRBD1 for D (6 bases). The CDR3 sequence: CASSLKGDLSYEQYF. DNA for the CDR3: TGCGCCAGCAGCTTGAAGGGGGACCTCTCCTACGAGCAGTACTTC. The full variable domain, completed using reference TRBV5-1 and TRBJ2-7, is KAGVTQTPRYLIKTRGQQVTLSCSPISGHRSVSWYQQTPGQGLQFLFEYFSETQRNKGNFPGRFSGRQFSNSRSEMNVSTLELGDSALYLCASSLKGDLSYEQYFGPGTRLTVT.